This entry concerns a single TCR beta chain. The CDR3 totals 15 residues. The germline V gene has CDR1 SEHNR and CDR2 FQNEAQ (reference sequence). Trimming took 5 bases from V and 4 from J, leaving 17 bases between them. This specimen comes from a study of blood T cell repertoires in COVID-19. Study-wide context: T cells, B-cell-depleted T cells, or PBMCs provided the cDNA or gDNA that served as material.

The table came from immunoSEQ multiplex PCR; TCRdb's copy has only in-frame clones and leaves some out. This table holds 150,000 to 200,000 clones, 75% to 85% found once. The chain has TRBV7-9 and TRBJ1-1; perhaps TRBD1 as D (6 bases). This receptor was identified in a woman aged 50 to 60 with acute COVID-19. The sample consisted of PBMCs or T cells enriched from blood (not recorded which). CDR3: CASSLQGRLGTEAFF. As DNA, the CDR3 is TGTGCCAGCAGCCTGCAGGGGCGCTTGGGCACTGAAGCTTTCTTT. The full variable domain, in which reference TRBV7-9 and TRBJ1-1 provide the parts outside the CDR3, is DTGVSQNPRHKITKRGQNVTFRCDPISEHNRLYWYRQTLGQGPEFLTYFQNEAQLEKSRLLSDRFSAERPKGSFSTLEIQRTEQGDSAMYLCASSLQGRLGTEAFFGQGTRLTVV.